Following are 3 T cell receptor beta chains from one sample sequenced in a study of T cell repertoires in cytomegalovirus infection. Antigens of these TCRs are unknown. TCRdb independently ran MiXCR on the reads; one entry per CDR3 protein. The table has about 500,000 distinct CDR3 sequences, more than 30% seen once; the top ten hold roughly 15%. This specimen consisted of cultured PBMCs, obtained from culture after CMV antigen stimulation. The receptors originated from a human donor in good health (CMV status not recorded). Some clones in this sample may be carry-over from other donors' samples.

This clonotype was seen a few times. The chain joins TRBV7-2 to TRBJ2-1, with 12 bases matching TRBD2. V shed 1 base and J 7 bases; nucleotides not matched to a gene: 5. Germline V lookup: CDR1 SGHTA, CDR2 FQGNSA. The CDR3 totals 16 residues. The CDR3 region has the DNA TGTGCCAGCAGCTTAGAAGCTAGCGGGAGGGCGAATGAGCAGTTCTTC. It translates to CASSLEASGRANEQFF.

This clonotype occurred a few times. V gene TRBV28 combines with J gene TRBJ2-7; D tentatively reads TRBD1 or TRBD2 (5 bases each). V shed 1 base and J shed 1 base, with 8 bases lying between them. The CDR3 extends over 14 amino acids. The germline CDR1 and CDR2 sequences are MDHEN and SYDVKM. CDR3 bases: TGTGCCAGCAGTTTATCGGGACCGTCCTACGAGCAGTACTTC. Amino acids: CASSLSGPSYEQYF.

This clonotype was counted only a few times. V is TRBV7-9 and J is TRBJ2-2, with TRBD2 as a possible D gene (5 bases). Germline CDR1 is SEHNR and CDR2 is FQNEAQ (reference sequence). The V and J ends lost 4 bases and 0 bases respectively, with 12 bases between them. The CDR3 sequence is 16 residues long. The DNA for the CDR3 is TGTGCCAGCAGCTACCCAAGCGGAACGAACACCGGGGAGCTGTTTTTT. Its translation: CASSYPSGTNTGELFF.